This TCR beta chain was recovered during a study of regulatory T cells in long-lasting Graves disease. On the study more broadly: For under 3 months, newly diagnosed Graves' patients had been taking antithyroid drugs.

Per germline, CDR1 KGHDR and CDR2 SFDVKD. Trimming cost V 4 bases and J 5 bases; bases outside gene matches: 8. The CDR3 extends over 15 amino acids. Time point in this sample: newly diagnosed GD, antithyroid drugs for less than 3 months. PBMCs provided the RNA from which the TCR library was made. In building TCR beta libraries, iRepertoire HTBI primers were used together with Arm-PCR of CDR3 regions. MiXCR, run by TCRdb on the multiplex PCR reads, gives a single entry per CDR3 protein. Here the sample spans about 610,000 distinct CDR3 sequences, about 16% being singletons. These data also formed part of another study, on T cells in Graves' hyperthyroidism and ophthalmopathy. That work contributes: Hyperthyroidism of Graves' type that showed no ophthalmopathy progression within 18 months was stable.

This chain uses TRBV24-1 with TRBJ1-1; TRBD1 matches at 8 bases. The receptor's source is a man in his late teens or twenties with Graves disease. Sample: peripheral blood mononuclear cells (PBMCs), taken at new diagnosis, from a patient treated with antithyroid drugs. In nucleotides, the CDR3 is TGTGCCACCAGTGAGGCGGACAGGGTAGGGACTGAAGCTTTCTTT. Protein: CATSEADRVGTEAFF.